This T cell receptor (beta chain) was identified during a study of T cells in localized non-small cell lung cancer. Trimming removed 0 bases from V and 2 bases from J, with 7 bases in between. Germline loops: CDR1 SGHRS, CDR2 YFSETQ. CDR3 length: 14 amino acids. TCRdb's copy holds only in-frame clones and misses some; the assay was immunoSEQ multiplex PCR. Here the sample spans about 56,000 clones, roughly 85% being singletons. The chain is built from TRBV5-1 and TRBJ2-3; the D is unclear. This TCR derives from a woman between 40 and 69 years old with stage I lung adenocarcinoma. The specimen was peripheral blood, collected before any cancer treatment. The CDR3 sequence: CASSLGFPTDTQYF. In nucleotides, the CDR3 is TGCGCCAGCAGCTTGGGATTTCCCACAGATACGCAGTATTTT.